These T cell receptor beta chains were read from a single sample in a study of CD8 T cells in ankylosing spondylitis. Each CDR3 protein gets one entry after TCRdb re-called the 5' RACE reads with MiXCR. The table lists roughly 100,000 distinct CDR3 sequences, roughly 8.3% of them singletons, with more than 9.5% in the top ten. Material: blood, either unsorted or a sorted T cell fraction (not recorded which). These TCRs come from a male donor with ankylosing spondylitis or in good health (not recorded which). Both conserved end residues are trimmed from each CDR3. D genes are given only for firm matches. Clone sizes are given selectively: once, few, many, or a class where the clone is expanded.

CDR3aa: ATSRDRGVPRGQNYGYT
abundance: many
v_gene: TRBV15
len: 17
d_gene: -

CDR3aa: ASSQTSTSNTGELF
abundance: many
v_gene: TRBV27
len: 14
d_gene: -

CDR3aa: ASSSRQGARPELF
abundance: -
v_gene: TRBV27
len: 13
d_gene: TRBD1

CDR3aa: SASMSGTTYEQY
abundance: many
v_gene: TRBV20-1
len: 12
d_gene: TRBD2

CDR3aa: ASSLSHSSGTQY
abundance: -
v_gene: TRBV11-3
len: 12
d_gene: -

CDR3aa: AFTPAGGSGSSYNEQF
abundance: few
v_gene: TRBV3-1
len: 16
d_gene: TRBD2

CDR3aa: SARTGTGGTDTQY
abundance: many
v_gene: TRBV20-1
len: 13
d_gene: TRBD1

CDR3aa: ASSTGLLRVNTYNEQF
abundance: many
v_gene: TRBV4-2
len: 16
d_gene: TRBD2

CDR3aa: ASSLNFALRGRDIQY
abundance: many
v_gene: TRBV5-7
len: 15
d_gene: TRBD2

CDR3aa: ASSVSIGGEDEQF
abundance: -
v_gene: TRBV9
len: 13
d_gene: TRBD2

CDR3aa: ASTLVGTSGNEQF
abundance: -
v_gene: TRBV25-1
len: 13
d_gene: TRBD2

CDR3aa: ASTPGAGQANTEAF
abundance: many
v_gene: TRBV12-3/TRBV12-4
len: 14
d_gene: -

CDR3aa: ASSSPGQGTYEQY
abundance: many
v_gene: TRBV6-1
len: 13
d_gene: TRBD1

CDR3aa: AWAGASTDTQY
abundance: many
v_gene: TRBV30
len: 11
d_gene: -

CDR3aa: ASMTVSYEQY
abundance: -
v_gene: TRBV12-3/TRBV12-4
len: 10
d_gene: -

CDR3aa: ASSQTTGEEQY
abundance: many
v_gene: TRBV4-2
len: 11
d_gene: TRBD1

CDR3aa: ASSYKGAGNSPLH
abundance: many
v_gene: TRBV12-3/TRBV12-4
len: 13
d_gene: -

CDR3aa: ASSVGVTQY
abundance: many
v_gene: TRBV5-1
len: 9
d_gene: -

CDR3aa: ASSLVSLAGGFRETQY
abundance: -
v_gene: TRBV5-4
len: 16
d_gene: TRBD2

CDR3aa: ASGLVDSNNEQF
abundance: many
v_gene: TRBV5-1
len: 12
d_gene: -

CDR3aa: ASSPTPDQPQH
abundance: few
v_gene: TRBV18
len: 11
d_gene: -

CDR3aa: ASSAGLSSNQPQH
abundance: many
v_gene: TRBV18
len: 13
d_gene: -

CDR3aa: SAIRELAPYNEQF
abundance: many
v_gene: TRBV20-1
len: 13
d_gene: TRBD2

CDR3aa: ASSLTAVSFSGNTIY
abundance: many
v_gene: TRBV4-3
len: 15
d_gene: -

CDR3aa: ASSRGQGAYEQY
abundance: -
v_gene: TRBV4-2
len: 12
d_gene: TRBD1

CDR3aa: ASKVQGYNEQF
abundance: many
v_gene: TRBV6-2/TRBV6-3
len: 11
d_gene: -

CDR3aa: ASSQEGGRAQF
abundance: many
v_gene: TRBV4-3
len: 11
d_gene: TRBD2

CDR3aa: ASSHRQFSSTDTQY
abundance: many
v_gene: TRBV12-3/TRBV12-4
len: 14
d_gene: -

CDR3aa: SAWRQQQETQY
abundance: many
v_gene: TRBV20-1
len: 11
d_gene: -

CDR3aa: SASGGTYNEQF
abundance: many
v_gene: TRBV20-1
len: 11
d_gene: -

CDR3aa: ASSLTPPGQGHEKLF
abundance: many
v_gene: TRBV27
len: 15
d_gene: TRBD1

CDR3aa: ASSLGRALAEAF
abundance: many
v_gene: TRBV7-9
len: 12
d_gene: -

CDR3aa: ASSYPRPGRQPQH
abundance: many
v_gene: TRBV6-2/TRBV6-3
len: 13
d_gene: -

CDR3aa: ASSLAGVGTDTQY
abundance: many
v_gene: TRBV5-1
len: 13
d_gene: -

CDR3aa: ASRGGGPQH
abundance: many
v_gene: TRBV6-1
len: 9
d_gene: -

CDR3aa: SARTGWENTIY
abundance: many
v_gene: TRBV20-1
len: 11
d_gene: TRBD1

CDR3aa: ASSLAEAGNQPQH
abundance: many
v_gene: TRBV5-6
len: 13
d_gene: -

CDR3aa: ASSQGTNDNAEAF
abundance: many
v_gene: TRBV4-2
len: 13
d_gene: -

CDR3aa: ASSLGAEGNKAF
abundance: many
v_gene: TRBV12-3/TRBV12-4
len: 12
d_gene: -

CDR3aa: ASGTSGSPYEQY
abundance: many
v_gene: TRBV7-9
len: 12
d_gene: TRBD2

CDR3aa: SARDLERGLADREIQPQH
abundance: many
v_gene: TRBV20-1
len: 18
d_gene: TRBD1

CDR3aa: ASSLSPTGEQF
abundance: many
v_gene: TRBV5-1
len: 11
d_gene: -

CDR3aa: ASSESLGLLLDTDTQY
abundance: few
v_gene: TRBV5-6
len: 16
d_gene: -

CDR3aa: ASTVGGTTEAF
abundance: -
v_gene: TRBV7-9
len: 11
d_gene: -

CDR3aa: SARDGGMTSGELF
abundance: many
v_gene: TRBV20-1
len: 13
d_gene: -

CDR3aa: SASTGTDKSPLH
abundance: many
v_gene: TRBV29-1
len: 12
d_gene: TRBD1

CDR3aa: ASSDLWTGKLYGYT
abundance: few
v_gene: TRBV2
len: 14
d_gene: TRBD1

CDR3aa: ASTLRDGENSEQY
abundance: many
v_gene: TRBV12-3/TRBV12-4
len: 13
d_gene: -

CDR3aa: ASSHGGGYEQY
abundance: many
v_gene: TRBV18
len: 11
d_gene: TRBD2

CDR3aa: ASSPQGSSYNEQF
abundance: -
v_gene: TRBV5-1
len: 13
d_gene: TRBD1

CDR3aa: ASSQDITLGRAVW
abundance: few
v_gene: TRBV3-1
len: 13
d_gene: -

CDR3aa: SANSGRTDTQY
abundance: many
v_gene: TRBV20-1
len: 11
d_gene: TRBD2